These 7 T cell receptor beta chains share one sample of origin, sequenced in a study of T cell clonality in common variable immunodeficiency. Their antigen targets remain unknown. Study-wide points: Fewer deletions and N-nucleotide insertions were reportedly seen in common variable immunodeficiency TCR beta sequences.

Profiling relied on immunoSEQ multiplex PCR, and the TCRdb table lists in-frame clones only, not all of them. The sample is made up of 25,000 to 35,000 clones, none counted only once. Sequenced material: peripheral blood mononuclear cells. The origin of the receptors is a human donor with common variable immunodeficiency.

This clone was seen repeatedly, ten times or more. The read falls 3 residues short of the CDR3 end, and the missing part is taken from the germline J gene. The rearrangement uses TRBV9 and TRBJ2-7, with D perhaps TRBD2 (7 bases). The CDR3 length is 18 residues. Germline CDR1 SGDLS, CDR2 YYNGEE. V was clipped by 0 bases and J by 2 bases, with 21 bases between them. The CDR3 DNA, read in part, is TGTGCCAGCAGCGTAGGGGAAGTACGGGGGGCAAGGGCCTACGAG. Residues: CASSVGEVRGARAYE. In full, the CDR3 is CASSVGEVRGARAYEQYF.

This clone was seen a few times. Read data end 3 residues before the CDR3 end; the end is taken from the germline J gene. This chain joins TRBV19 and TRBJ1-1; a possible D gene is TRBD1 (5 bases). This CDR3 is 16 amino acids long. Trimming took 7 bases from V and 2 from J, leaving 20 bases between them. The V gene's germline CDR1 is LNHDA and CDR2 SQIVND (reference sequence). The CDR3 protein is CASTPGGARFNTEAFF. CDR3 DNA (partial): TGTGCCAGTACCCCTGGTGGGGCGAGGTTTAACACTGAA.

In this sample, this clone turned up many times. Coverage ceases 3 residues before the CDR3 finishes, and the germline J gene fills in the end. This chain connects TRBV5-6 to TRBJ2-5, with D tentatively TRBD2 (5 bases). CDR1 is SGHDT, CDR2 YYEEEE, per germline. The CDR3 sequence is 14 residues long. Trimming shortened V by 0 bases and J by 5 bases, and 11 bases separated the two germline ends. The CDR3 reads CASSLEASMETQYF. Incomplete CDR3 DNA: TGTGCCAGCAGCTTGGAGGCTAGCATGGAGACC. Using reference TRBV5-6 and TRBJ2-5 for the parts outside the CDR3, the full variable domain is DAGVTQSPTHLIKTRGQQVTLRCSPKSGHDTVSWYQQALGQGPQFIFQYYEEEERQRGNFPDRFSGHQFPNYSSELNVNALLLGDSALYLCASSLEASMETQYFGPGTRLLVL.

A few counts support this clone. The sequence runs out 3 residues before the end of the CDR3; the remainder is reconstructed from the germline J gene. The genes are TRBV19 and TRBJ1-5, with 7 bases matching TRBD1. This CDR3 region has 15 residues. In germline, CDR1 is LNHDA, CDR2 SQIVND (reference sequence). V shed 5 bases, J shed 2 bases, and the junction held 6 bases outside the gene matches. CDR3 bases read: TGTGCCAGTAGTGTGCAGGGGGGTGGCAATCAGCCC. Translated, it gives CASSVQGGGNQP. The CDR3 in full is CASSVQGGGNQPQHF. Complete variable domain (other parts from reference TRBV19 and TRBJ1-5): DGGITQSPKYLFRKEGQNVTLSCEQNLNHDAMYWYRQDPGQGLRLIYYSQIVNDFQKGDIAEGYSVSREKKESFPLTVTSAQKNPTAFYLCASSVQGGGNQPQHFGDGTRLSIL.

This clone occurred a few times. The read is 3 residues too short to cover the CDR3 end, so that end is filled in from the germline J gene. The chain recombines TRBV7-2 with TRBJ1-4; TRBD1 matches at 8 bases. J was trimmed by 8 bases and V by 4 bases; bases with no gene match: 3. This CDR3 has 13 amino acids. CDR1 is SGHTA, CDR2 FQGNSA, per germline. The CDR3: CASSYGQGEKLFF. CDR3 bases read: TGTGCCAGCAGCTACGGACAGGGCGAAAAA.

There are a few counts of this clone. The CDR3 sequence is CASSLSVHTDTQYF. The sequenced part of the CDR3 DNA is TGCGCCAGCAGCTTGTCGGTGCATACAGATACG. V and J are TRBV5-1 and TRBJ2-3; D gene uncertain. Read sequence stops 3 residues before the CDR3 end, and the germline J gene provides the missing end. This CDR3 contains 14 residues. V was trimmed by 1 base and J by 3 bases, leaving 9 bases between them. Germline lookup yields CDR1 SGHRS and CDR2 YFSETQ.

This clone was seen a handful of times. The CDR3 extends 3 residues past the end of the read, so its final part is completed from the germline J gene. The genes are TRBV7-6 and TRBJ2-7; 12 nucleotides line up with TRBD1. Per the germline V gene, CDR1 is SGHVS and CDR2 is FNYEAQ. The V and J ends lost 0 bases and 5 bases, in that order; junction bases with no gene match: 8. The CDR3 runs 17 residues. CDR3 region: CASSLAGGTGGINEQYF. The sequenced CDR3 bases are TGTGCCAGCAGCTTAGCAGGTGGGACAGGGGGCATCAACGAG.